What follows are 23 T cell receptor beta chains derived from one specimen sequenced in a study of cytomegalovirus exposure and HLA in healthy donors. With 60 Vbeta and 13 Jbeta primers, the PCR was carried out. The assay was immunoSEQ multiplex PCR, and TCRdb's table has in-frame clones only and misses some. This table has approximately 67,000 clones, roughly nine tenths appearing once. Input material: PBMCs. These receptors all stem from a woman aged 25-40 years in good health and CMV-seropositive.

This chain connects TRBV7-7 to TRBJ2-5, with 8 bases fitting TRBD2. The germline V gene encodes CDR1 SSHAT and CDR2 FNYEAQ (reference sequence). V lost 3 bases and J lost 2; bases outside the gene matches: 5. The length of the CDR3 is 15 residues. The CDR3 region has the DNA TGTGCCAGCAGCTTTGGTAGCGGGGTACAAGAGACCCAGTACTTC. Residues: CASSFGSGVQETQYF.

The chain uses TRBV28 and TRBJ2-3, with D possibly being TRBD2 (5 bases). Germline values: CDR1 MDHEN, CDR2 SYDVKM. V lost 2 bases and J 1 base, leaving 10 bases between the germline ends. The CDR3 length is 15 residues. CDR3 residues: CASSLTWERTDTQYF. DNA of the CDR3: TGTGCCAGCAGTTTAACGTGGGAGCGCACAGATACGCAGTATTTT.

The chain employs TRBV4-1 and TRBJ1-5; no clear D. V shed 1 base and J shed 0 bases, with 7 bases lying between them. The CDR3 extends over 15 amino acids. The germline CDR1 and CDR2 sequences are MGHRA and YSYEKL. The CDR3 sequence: CASSQGRFSNQPQHF. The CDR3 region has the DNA TGCGCCAGCAGCCAAGGTCGGTTTAGCAATCAGCCCCAGCATTTT.

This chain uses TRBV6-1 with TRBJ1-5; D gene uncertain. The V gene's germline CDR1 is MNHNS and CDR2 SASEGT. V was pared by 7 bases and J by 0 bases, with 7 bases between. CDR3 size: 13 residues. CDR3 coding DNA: TGTGCCAGCATACAAGATAGCAATCAGCCCCAGCATTTT. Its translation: CASIQDSNQPQHF.

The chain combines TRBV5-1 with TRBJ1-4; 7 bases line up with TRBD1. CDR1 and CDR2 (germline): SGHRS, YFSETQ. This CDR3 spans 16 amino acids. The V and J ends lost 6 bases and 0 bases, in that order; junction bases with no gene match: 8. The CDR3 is CASKLGQRTTNEKLFF. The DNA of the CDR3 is TGCGCCAGCAAACTGGGACAGCGTACAACTAATGAAAAACTGTTTTTT.

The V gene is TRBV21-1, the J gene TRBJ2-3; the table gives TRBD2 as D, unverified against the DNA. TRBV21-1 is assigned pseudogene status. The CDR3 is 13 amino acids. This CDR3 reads CASSLGATDTQYF. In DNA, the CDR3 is TGTGCCAGCTCCCTCGGTGCCACAGATACGCAGTATTTT.

The CDR3 region has the DNA TGTGCCACCAGTCAGGGCTCCGCGGACGAGCAGTACTTC. It encodes CATSQGSADEQYF. This rearrangement joins TRBV15 to TRBJ2-7; possible D gene TRBD1, 5 bases. The CDR3 covers 13 residues. V shed 6 bases and J shed 5 bases, with 14 bases lying between them. Germline V lookup: CDR1 LNHNV, CDR2 YYDKDF (reference sequence).

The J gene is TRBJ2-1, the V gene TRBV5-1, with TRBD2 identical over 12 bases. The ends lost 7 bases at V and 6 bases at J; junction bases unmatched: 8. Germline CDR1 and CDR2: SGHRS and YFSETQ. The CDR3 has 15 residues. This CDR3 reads CASFWLAGGFNEQFF. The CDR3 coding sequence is TGCGCCAGCTTTTGGCTAGCGGGAGGGTTCAATGAGCAGTTCTTC.

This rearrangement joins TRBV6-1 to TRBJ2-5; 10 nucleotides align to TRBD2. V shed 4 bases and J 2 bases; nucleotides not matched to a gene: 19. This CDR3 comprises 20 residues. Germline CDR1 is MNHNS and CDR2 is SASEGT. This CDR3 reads CASSGGLLSGRAVGQETQYF. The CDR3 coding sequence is TGTGCCAGCAGTGGGGGGCTTTTGAGCGGGAGGGCCGTGGGACAAGAGACCCAGTACTTC.

DNA for the CDR3: TGTGCCAGCAGCCACCGCAGGGAAAACTATGGCTACACCTTC. Amino acid sequence: CASSHRRENYGYTF. This rearrangement joins TRBV4-2 to TRBJ1-2; possible D gene TRBD1, 5 bases. The CDR3 contains 14 residues. Trimming cost V 3 bases and J 2 bases, with 10 bases left between them. Per germline, CDR1 LGHNA and CDR2 YNFKEQ.

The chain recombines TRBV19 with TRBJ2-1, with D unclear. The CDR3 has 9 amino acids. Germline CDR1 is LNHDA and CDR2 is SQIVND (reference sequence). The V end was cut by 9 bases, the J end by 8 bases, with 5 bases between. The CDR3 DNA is TGTGCCAGAACGGATGAGCAGTTCTTC. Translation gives CARTDEQFF.

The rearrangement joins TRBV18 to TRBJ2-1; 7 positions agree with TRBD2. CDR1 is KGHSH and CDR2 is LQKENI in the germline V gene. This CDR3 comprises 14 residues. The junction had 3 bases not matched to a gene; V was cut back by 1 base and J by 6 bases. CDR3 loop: CASSPQSGGNEQFF. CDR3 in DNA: TGTGCCAGCTCACCACAGTCGGGGGGCAATGAGCAGTTCTTC.

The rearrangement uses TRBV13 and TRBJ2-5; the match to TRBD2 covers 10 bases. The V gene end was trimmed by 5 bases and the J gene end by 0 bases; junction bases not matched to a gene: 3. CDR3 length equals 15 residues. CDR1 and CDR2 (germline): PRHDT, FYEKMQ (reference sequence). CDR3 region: CASSPGLANQETQYF. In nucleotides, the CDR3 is TGTGCCAGCAGCCCGGGACTAGCGAACCAAGAGACCCAGTACTTC.

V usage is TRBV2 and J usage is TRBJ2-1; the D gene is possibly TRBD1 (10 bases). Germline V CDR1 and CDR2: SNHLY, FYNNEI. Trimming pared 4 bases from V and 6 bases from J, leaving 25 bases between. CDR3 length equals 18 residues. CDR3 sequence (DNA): TGTGCCAGCAGTGTGACAGGGGGCTGGCGGGAGGGCGGCAATGAGCAGTTCTTC. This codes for CASSVTGGWREGGNEQFF.

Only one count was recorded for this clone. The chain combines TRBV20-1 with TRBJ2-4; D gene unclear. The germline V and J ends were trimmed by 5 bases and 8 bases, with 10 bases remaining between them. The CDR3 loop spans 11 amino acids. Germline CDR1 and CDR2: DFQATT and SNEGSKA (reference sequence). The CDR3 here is CSAPRSDIQYF. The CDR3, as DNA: TGCAGTGCTCCTAGGAGTGACATTCAGTACTTC.

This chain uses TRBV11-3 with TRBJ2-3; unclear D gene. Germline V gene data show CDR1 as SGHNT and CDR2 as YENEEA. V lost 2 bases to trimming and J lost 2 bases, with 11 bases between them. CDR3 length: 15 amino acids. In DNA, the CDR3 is TGTGCCAGCAGCTTATCAATCGGTGACACAGATACGCAGTATTTT. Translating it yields CASSLSIGDTDTQYF. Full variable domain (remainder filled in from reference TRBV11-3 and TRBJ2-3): EAGVVQSPRYKIIEKKQPVAFWCNPISGHNTLYWYLQNLGQGPELLIRYENEEAVDDSQLPKDRFSAERLKGVDSTLKIQPAELGDSAVYLCASSLSIGDTDTQYFGPGTRLTVL.

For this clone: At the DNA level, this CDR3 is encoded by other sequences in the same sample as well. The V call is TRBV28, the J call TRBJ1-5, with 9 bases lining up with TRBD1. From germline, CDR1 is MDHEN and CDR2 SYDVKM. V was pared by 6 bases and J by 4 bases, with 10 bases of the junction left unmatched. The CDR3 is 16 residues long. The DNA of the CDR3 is TGTGCCAGCAGCTATACGCCGGGACAGGGAAATCAGCCCCAGCATTTT. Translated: CASSYTPGQGNQPQHF.

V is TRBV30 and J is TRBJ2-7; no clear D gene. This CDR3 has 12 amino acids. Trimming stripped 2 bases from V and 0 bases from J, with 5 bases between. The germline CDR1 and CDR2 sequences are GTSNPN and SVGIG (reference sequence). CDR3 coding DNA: TGTGCCTGGAGTCAGAACTCCTACGAGCAGTACTTC. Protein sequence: CAWSQNSYEQYF.

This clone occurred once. Written as DNA, the CDR3 is TGTGCCAGCAGTTTGGGCGGGAGCTCCTACAATGAGCAGTTCTTC. Translating it yields CASSLGGSSYNEQFF. The rearrangement uses TRBV28 and TRBJ2-1; 7 positions match TRBD2. CDR1 MDHEN and CDR2 SYDVKM come from the germline V gene. The CDR3 has 15 amino acids. The junction had 2 bases not matched to a gene; V was cut back by 3 bases and J by 0 bases.

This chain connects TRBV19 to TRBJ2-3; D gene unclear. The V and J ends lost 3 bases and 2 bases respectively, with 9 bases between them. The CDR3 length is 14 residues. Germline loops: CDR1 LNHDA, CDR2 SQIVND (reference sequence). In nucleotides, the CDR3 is TGTGCCAGTAGTATTGCAGAATCCACAGATACGCAGTATTTT. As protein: CASSIAESTDTQYF.

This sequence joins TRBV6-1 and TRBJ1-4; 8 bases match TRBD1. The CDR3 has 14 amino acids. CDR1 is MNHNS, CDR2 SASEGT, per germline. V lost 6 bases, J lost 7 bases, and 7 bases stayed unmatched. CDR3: CASRFPGGGEKLFF. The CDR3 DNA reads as TGTGCCAGCAGATTCCCAGGGGGCGGTGAAAAACTGTTTTTT.

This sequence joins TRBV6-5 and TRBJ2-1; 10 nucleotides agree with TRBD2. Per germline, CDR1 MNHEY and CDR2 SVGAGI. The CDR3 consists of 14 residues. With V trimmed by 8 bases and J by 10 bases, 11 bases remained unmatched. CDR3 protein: CASASGRAQGEQFF. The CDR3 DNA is TGTGCCAGCGCTAGCGGGAGAGCACAAGGGGAGCAGTTCTTC.

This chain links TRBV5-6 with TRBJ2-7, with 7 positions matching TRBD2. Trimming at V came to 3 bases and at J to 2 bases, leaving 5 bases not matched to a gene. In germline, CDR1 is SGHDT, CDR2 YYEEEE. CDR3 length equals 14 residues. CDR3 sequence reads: CASSWGGSPYEQYF. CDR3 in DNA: TGTGCCAGCAGCTGGGGGGGATCCCCCTACGAGCAGTACTTC.